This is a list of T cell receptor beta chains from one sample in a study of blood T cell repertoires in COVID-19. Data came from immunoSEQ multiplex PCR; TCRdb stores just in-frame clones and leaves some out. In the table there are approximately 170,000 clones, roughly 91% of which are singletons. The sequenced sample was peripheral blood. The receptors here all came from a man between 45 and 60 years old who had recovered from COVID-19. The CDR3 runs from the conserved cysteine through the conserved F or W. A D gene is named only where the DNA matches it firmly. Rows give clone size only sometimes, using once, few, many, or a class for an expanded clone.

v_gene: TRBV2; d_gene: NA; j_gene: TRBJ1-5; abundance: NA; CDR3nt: TGTGCCAGCAGTGAATTGGGCAGAACTCAGCCCCAGCATTTT; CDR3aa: CASSELGRTQPQHF
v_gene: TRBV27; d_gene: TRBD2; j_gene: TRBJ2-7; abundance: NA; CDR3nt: TGTGCCAGCAGTTCCGGGACTACCTACGAGCAGTACTTC; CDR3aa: CASSSGTTYEQYF
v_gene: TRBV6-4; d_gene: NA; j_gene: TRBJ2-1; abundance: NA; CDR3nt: TGTGCCAGCAGTGACGGTGGGCTCCGGCAGTTCTTC; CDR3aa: CASSDGGLRQFF
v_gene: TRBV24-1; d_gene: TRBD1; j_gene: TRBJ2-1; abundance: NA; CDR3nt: TGTGCCTCCGGGGCCAGGGGGCGAAATGAGCAGTTCTTC; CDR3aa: CASGARGRNEQFF
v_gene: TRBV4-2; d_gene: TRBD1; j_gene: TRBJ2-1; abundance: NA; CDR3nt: TGTGCCAGCAGCCGATTGCAACAGGGGTCTGTTTTACTCTTC; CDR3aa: CASSRLQQGSVLLF
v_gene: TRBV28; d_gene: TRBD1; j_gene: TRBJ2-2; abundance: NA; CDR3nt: TGTGCCAGCAGCCGTCCCGGGACAGCAAACACCGGGGAGCTGTTTTTT; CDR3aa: CASSRPGTANTGELFF
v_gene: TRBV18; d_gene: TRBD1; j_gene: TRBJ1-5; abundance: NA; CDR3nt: TGTGCCAGCTCGCGACAGGGGGAACAGCCCCAGCATTTT; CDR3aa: CASSRQGEQPQHF
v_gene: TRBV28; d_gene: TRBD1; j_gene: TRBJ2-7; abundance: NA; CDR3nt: TGTGCCAGCAGTCCCGTGGACAGGGGGTTCGACGAGCAGTACTTC; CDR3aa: CASSPVDRGFDEQYF
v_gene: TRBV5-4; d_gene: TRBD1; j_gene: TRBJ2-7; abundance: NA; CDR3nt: TGTGCCAGCAATCAGGGGGCAAAGGACGAGCAGTACTTC; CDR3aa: CASNQGAKDEQYF
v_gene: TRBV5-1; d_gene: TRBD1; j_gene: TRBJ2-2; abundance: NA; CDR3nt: TGCGCCAGCAGCTTGGGACAGGGAGTAAACACCGGGGAGCTGTTTTTT; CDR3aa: CASSLGQGVNTGELFF
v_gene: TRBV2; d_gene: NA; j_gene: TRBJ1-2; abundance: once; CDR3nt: TGTGCCAGCAGTGAAAGCCAGGTCTATGGCTACACCTTC; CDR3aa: CASSESQVYGYTF
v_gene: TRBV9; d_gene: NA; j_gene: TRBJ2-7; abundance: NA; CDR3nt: TGTGCCAGCAGCGTAGCTGGCGGGGACTACGAGCAGTACTTC; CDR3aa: CASSVAGGDYEQYF
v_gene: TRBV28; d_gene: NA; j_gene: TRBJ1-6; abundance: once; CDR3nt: TGTGCCAGCCAGGCAGAGACAGACAATTCACCCCTCCACTTT; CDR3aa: CASQAETDNSPLHF
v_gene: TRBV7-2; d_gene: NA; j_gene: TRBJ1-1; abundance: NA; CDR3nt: TGTGCCAGCAGCTGGGCAGGGGTAGAGGACACTGAAGCTTTCTTT; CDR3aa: CASSWAGVEDTEAFF
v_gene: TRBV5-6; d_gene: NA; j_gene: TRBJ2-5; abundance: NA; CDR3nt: TGTGCCAGCAGCTTGCAGGGGGGCTTAGAGACCCAGTACTTC; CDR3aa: CASSLQGGLETQYF
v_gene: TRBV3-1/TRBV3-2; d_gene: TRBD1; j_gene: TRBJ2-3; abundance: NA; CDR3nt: TGTGCCAGCAGCGGACGACAGGGAAGCACAGATACGCAGTATTTT; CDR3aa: CASSGRQGSTDTQYF
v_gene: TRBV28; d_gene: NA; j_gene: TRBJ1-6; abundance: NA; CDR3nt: TGTGCCAGCAATCTGGACAGTTTGGGAGCAAATTCACCCCTCCACTTT; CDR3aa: CASNLDSLGANSPLHF
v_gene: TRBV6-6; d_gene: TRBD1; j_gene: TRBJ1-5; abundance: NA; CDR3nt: TGTGCCAGCAGACTTGGGACAGGGGGAAGCAATCAGCCCCAGCATTTT; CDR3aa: CASRLGTGGSNQPQHF
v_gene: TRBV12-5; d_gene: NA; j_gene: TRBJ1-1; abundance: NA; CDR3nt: TGTGCTAGTGGTTTGGTACTGGGGCAGCTCAACACTGAAGCTTTCTTT; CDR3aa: CASGLVLGQLNTEAFF
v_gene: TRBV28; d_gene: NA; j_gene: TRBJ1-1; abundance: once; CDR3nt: TGTGCCAGCACCCGGCTCAGGGTGGACACTGAAGCTTTCTTT; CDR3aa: CASTRLRVDTEAFF
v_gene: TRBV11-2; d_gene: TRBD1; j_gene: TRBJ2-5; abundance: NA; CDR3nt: TGTGCCAGCAGATCCGGACAGGGGGCGTTGGGGCAAGAGACCCAGTACTTC; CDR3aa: CASRSGQGALGQETQYF
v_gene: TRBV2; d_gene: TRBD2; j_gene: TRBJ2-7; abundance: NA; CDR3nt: TGTGCCAGCCTAGGCCGGGTGGCTAGCGGGCTTTCCTACGAGCAGTACTTC; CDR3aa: CASLGRVASGLSYEQYF
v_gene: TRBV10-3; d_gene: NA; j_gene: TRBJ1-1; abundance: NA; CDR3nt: TGTGCCATCAGAGAACAGGGCCCGGGTGAAGCTTTCTTT; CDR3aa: CAIREQGPGEAFF
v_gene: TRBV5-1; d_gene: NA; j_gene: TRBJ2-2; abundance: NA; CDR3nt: TGCGCCAGCAGCTTGCGTGGAGCAGACACCGGGGAGCTGTTTTTT; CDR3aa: CASSLRGADTGELFF